The 7 T cell receptor beta chains below come from one sample, sequenced in a study of response to subunit inactivated influenza vaccine. TCRdb re-derived calls from the RT-PCR reads in MiXCR, one entry per CDR3 protein. The repertoire holds approximately 300,000 distinct CDR3 sequences, with 22% as singletons. The specimen was PBMCs from blood, collected less than 22 months after vaccination. These receptors were obtained from a man between 50 and 70 years old who received an inactivated influenza vaccine.

The V and J genes are TRBV6-1 and TRBJ2-3; TRBD2 matches at 8 bases. The CDR3 length is 16 residues. After removal of 6 bases from V and 7 bases from J, the junction contained 15 bases not matched to a gene. CDR1 is MNHNS, CDR2 SASEGT, per germline. In nucleotides, the CDR3 is TGTGCCAGCAGCCCCACGGGGGAAGCGGGAGTTAATACGCAGTATTTT. This translates into CASSPTGEAGVNTQYF.

The V and J genes are TRBV20-1 and TRBJ1-1, with 8 bases identical to TRBD1. Germline CDR1 and CDR2: DFQATT and SNEGSKA (reference sequence). Losses at the gene ends were 2 bases for V and 1 base for J; bases not matched to a gene: 6. CDR3 length equals 15 residues. In DNA form, the CDR3 reads TGCAGTGCTAGATCTGGGACAGGAAGGAACACTGAAGCTTTCTTT. Amino acids: CSARSGTGRNTEAFF.

This sequence joins TRBV6-2 or TRBV6-3 and TRBJ1-2; unclear D gene. This CDR3 contains 14 residues. Germline V gives CDR1 MNHEY, CDR2 SVGEGT. Trimming took off 0 bases at V and 10 bases at J, with 15 bases between the two ends. Written as DNA, the CDR3 is TGTGCCAGCAGTTACTCGATGGCCCCGTGGGACTACACCTTC. Translation gives CASSYSMAPWDYTF.

V and J are TRBV15 and TRBJ1-4, with D tentatively TRBD1 (6 bases). Between the trimmed V and J ends, which lost 1 base and 14 bases, there was a span of 11 bases. Germline V CDR1 and CDR2: LNHNV, YYDKDF (reference sequence). This CDR3 comprises 12 residues. The chain's CDR3 is CATSRADRPLFF. Written as DNA, the CDR3 is TGTGCCACCAGCAGAGCTGACAGGCCTCTGTTTTTT.

DNA for the CDR3: TGTGCCAGCACCCCTTCACTAGCGGAGGAGACCCAGTACTTC. It yields the protein CASTPSLAEETQYF. The chain recombines TRBV28 with TRBJ2-5; 8 bases fit TRBD2. Losses at the gene ends were 7 bases for V and 5 bases for J; bases not matched to a gene: 9. The CDR3 contains 14 residues. In germline, CDR1 is MDHEN, CDR2 SYDVKM.

This clonotype was seen a handful of times. In nucleotides, the CDR3 is TGTGCCAGCAGCGGGGGACAGGTTGCAGTCTTTGACTACACCTTC. Protein: CASSGGQVAVFDYTF. V usage is TRBV5-4 and J usage is TRBJ1-2, with 8 bases identical to TRBD1. The ends lost 4 bases at V and 10 bases at J; junction bases unmatched: 15. Germline V gives CDR1 SGHNT, CDR2 YYREEE (reference sequence). This CDR3 region has 15 residues.

The rearrangement joins TRBV11-1 to TRBJ2-3; maybe TRBD2 (6 bases). The CDR3 totals 19 residues. The V gene lost 2 bases and the J gene lost 0 bases, with 21 bases spanning the gap. The germline V gene encodes CDR1 SGHAT and CDR2 FQDESV (reference sequence). CDR3 nucleotides: TGTGCCAGCAGCTTAAAGCCGGTCGGGGAGGCCAAAAGCACAGATACGCAGTATTTT. Translation: CASSLKPVGEAKSTDTQYF.